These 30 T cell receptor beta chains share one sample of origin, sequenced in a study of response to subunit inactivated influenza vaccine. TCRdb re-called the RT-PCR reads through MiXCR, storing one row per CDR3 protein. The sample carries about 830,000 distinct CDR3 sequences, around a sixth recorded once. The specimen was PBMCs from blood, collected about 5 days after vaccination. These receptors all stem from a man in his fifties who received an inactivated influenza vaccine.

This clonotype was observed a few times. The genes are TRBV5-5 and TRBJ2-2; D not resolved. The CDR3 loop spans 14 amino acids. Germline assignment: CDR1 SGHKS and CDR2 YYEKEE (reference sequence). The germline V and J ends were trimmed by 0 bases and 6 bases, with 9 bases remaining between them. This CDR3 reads CASSLGPASGELFF. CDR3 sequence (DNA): TGTGCCAGCAGCTTGGGGCCAGCTTCCGGGGAGCTGTTTTTT.

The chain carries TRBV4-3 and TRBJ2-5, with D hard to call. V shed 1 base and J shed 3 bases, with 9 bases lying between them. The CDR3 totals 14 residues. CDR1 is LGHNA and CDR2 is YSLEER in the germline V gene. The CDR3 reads CASSQVVRKETQYF. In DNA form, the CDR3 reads TGCGCCAGCAGCCAAGTCGTTAGAAAAGAGACCCAGTACTTC.

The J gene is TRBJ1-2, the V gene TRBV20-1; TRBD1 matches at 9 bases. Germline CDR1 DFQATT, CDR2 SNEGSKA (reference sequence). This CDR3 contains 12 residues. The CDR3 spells CRPGQGNYGYTF. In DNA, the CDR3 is TGCCGTCCCGGACAGGGGAACTATGGCTACACCTTC.

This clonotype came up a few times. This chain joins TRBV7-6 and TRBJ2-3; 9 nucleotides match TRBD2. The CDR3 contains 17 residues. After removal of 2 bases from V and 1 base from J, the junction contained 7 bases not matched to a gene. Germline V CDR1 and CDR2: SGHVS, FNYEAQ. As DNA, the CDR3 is TGTGCCAGCAGCTTAACATTTAGCGGGGGACGCACAGATACGCAGTATTTT. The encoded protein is CASSLTFSGGRTDTQYF.

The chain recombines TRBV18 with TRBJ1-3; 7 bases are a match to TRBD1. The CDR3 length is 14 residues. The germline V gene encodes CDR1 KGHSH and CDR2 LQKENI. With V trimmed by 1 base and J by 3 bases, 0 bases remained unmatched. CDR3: CASSPRDSGNTIYF. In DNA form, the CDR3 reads TGTGCCAGCTCACCACGGGACAGTGGAAACACCATATATTTT.

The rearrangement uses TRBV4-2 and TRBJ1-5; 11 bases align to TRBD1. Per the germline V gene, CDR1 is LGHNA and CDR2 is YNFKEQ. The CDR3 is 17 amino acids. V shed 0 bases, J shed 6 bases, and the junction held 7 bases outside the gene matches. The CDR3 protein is CASSQDWRGQGVQPQHF. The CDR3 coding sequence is TGTGCCAGCAGCCAAGATTGGCGGGGACAGGGGGTTCAGCCCCAGCATTTT.

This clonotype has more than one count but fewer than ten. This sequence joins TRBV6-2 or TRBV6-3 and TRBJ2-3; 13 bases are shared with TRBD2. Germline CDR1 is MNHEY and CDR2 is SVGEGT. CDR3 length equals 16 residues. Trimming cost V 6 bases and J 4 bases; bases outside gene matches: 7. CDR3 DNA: TGTGCCAGCAGACCACTAGCGGGAGGGTGGTCAGATACGCAGTATTTT. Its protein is CASRPLAGGWSDTQYF.

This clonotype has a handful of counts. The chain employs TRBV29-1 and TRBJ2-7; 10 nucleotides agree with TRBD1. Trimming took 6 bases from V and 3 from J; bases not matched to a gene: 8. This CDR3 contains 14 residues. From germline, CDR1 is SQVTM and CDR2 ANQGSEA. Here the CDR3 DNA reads TGCAGCGTGTGGGACAGGGGAACCCTCTACGAGCAGTACTTC. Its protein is CSVWDRGTLYEQYF.

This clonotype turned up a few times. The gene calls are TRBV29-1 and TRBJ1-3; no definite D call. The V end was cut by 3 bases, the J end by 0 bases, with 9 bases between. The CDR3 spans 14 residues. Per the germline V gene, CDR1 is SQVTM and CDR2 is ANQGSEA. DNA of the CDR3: TGCAGCGTTGATGAGGGTCACTCTGGAAACACCATATATTTT. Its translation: CSVDEGHSGNTIYF.

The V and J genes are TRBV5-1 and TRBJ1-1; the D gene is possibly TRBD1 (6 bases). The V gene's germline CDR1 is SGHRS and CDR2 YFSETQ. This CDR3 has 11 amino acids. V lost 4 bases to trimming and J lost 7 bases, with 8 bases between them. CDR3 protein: CASSIRGEAFF. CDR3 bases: TGCGCCAGCAGCATCAGGGGTGAAGCTTTCTTT. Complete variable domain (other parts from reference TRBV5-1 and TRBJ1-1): KAGVTQTPRYLIKTRGQQVTLSCSPISGHRSVSWYQQTPGQGLQFLFEYFSETQRNKGNFPGRFSGRQFSNSRSEMNVSTLELGDSALYLCASSIRGEAFFGQGTRLTVV.

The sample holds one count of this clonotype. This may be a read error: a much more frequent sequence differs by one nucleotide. The CDR3 protein is CASSQVGGIHYGDTF. Written as DNA, the CDR3 is TGCGCCAGCAGCCAAGTTGGAGGGATTCACTATGGCGACACCTTC. This chain uses TRBV4-3 with TRBJ1-2; unclear D gene. Germline values: CDR1 LGHNA, CDR2 YSLEER. The CDR3 contains 15 residues.

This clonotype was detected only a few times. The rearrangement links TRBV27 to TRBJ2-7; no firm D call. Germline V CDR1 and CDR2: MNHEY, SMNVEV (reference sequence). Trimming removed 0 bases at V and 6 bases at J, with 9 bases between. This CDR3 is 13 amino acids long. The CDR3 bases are TGTGCCAGCAGTTTATCGTACGGAAGCGAGCAGTACTTC. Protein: CASSLSYGSEQYF.

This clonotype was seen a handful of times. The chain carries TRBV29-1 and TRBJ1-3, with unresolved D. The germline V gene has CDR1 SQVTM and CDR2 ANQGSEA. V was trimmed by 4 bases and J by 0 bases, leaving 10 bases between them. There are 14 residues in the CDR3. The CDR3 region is CSVVGPYSGNTIYF. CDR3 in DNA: TGCAGCGTTGTTGGACCTTACTCTGGAAACACCATATATTTT.

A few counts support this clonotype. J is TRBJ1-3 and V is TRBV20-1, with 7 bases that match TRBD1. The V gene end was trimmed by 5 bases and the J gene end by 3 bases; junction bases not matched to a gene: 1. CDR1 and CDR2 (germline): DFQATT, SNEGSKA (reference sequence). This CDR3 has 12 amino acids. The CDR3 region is CSAGTDGNTIYF. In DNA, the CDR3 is TGCAGTGCTGGGACAGATGGAAACACCATATATTTT.

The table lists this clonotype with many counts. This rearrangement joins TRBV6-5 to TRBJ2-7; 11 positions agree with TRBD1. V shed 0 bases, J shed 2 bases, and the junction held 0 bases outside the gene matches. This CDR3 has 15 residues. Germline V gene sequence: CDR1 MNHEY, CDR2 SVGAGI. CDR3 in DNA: TGTGCCAGCAGTTACTCGGGACAGGGGGCCTACGAGCAGTACTTC. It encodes CASSYSGQGAYEQYF.

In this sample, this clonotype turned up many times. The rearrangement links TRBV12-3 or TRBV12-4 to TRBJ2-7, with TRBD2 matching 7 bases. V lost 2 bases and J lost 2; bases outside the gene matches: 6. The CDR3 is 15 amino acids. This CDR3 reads CASSLLRGGPYEQYF. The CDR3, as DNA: TGTGCCAGCAGTTTATTGCGGGGAGGGCCCTACGAGCAGTACTTC.

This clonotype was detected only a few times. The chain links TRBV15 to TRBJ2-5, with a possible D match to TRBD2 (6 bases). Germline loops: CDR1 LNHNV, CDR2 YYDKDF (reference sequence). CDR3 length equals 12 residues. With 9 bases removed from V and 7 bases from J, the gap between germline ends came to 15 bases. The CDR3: CATSVEEGTQYF. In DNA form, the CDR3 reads TGTGCCACTAGTGTTGAGGAGGGGACCCAGTACTTC.

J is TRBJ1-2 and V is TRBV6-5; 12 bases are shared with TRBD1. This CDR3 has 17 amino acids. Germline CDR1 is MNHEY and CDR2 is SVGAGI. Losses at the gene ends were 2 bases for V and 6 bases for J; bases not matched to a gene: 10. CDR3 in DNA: TGTGCCAGCAGTTACATACCGGGACAGGGGGCGGGAAATGGCTACACCTTC. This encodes CASSYIPGQGAGNGYTF.

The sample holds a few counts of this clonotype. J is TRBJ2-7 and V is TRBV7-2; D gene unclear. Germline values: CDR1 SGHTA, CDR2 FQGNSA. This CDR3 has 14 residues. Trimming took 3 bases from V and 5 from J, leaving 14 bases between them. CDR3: CASSFAGYYDEQYF. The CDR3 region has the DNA TGTGCCAGCAGCTTTGCCGGATACTACGACGAGCAGTACTTC. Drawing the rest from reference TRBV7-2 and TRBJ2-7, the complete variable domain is GAGVSQSPSNKVTEKGKDVELRCDPISGHTALYWYRQSLGQGLEFLIYFQGNSAPDKSGLPSDRFSAERTGGSVSTLTIQRTQQEDSAVYLCASSFAGYYDEQYFGPGTRLTVT.

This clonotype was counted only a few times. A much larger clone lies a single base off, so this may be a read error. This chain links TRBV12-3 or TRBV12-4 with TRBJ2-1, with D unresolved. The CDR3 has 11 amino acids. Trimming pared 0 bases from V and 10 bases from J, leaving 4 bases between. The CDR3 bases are TGTGCCAGCAGTTTAGCGGAAGAGCAGTTCTTC. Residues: CASSLAEEQFF.

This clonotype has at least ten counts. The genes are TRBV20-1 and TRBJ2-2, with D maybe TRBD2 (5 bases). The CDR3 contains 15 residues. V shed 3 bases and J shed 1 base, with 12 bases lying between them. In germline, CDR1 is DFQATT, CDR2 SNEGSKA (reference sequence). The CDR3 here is CSARFRSGNTGELFF. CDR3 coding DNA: TGCAGTGCTAGGTTTCGCAGCGGGAACACCGGGGAGCTGTTTTTT.

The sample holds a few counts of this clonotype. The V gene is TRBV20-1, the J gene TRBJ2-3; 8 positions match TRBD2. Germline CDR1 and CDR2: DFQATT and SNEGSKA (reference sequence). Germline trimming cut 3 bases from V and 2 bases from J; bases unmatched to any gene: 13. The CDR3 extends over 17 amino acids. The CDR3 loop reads CSASGPGGLDYTDTQYF. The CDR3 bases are TGCAGTGCTAGTGGGCCGGGGGGGTTGGACTACACAGATACGCAGTATTTT.

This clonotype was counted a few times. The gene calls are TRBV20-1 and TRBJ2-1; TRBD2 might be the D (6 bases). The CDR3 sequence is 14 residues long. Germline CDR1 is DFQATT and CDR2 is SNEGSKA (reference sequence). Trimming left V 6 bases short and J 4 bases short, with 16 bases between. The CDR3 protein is CSATGLSKYNEQFF. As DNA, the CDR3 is TGCAGTGCCACCGGACTATCGAAATACAATGAGCAGTTCTTC.

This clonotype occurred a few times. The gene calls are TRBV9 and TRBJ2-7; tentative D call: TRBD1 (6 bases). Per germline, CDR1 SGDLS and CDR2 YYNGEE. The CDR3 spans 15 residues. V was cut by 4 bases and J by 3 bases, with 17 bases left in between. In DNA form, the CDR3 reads TGTGCCAGCAGCCTCAGTGACAGGCTCGGCTACGAGCAGTACTTC. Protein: CASSLSDRLGYEQYF.

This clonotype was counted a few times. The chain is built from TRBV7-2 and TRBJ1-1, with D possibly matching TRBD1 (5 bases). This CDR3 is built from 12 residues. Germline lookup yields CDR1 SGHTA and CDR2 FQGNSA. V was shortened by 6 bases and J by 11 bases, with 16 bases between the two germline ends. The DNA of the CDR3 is TGTGCCAGCAGTTTCGCGGGGGGGATGGCTTTCTTT. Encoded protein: CASSFAGGMAFF.

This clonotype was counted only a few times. The CDR3 DNA reads as TGCGCCAGCAGCTTGGCCTCGAGAGACGATACGCAGTATTTT. Translating it yields CASSLASRDDTQYF. J is TRBJ2-3 and V is TRBV5-1; no clear D gene. Germline loops: CDR1 SGHRS, CDR2 YFSETQ. Trimming took 0 bases from V and 6 from J, leaving 11 bases between them. CDR3 length: 14 amino acids.

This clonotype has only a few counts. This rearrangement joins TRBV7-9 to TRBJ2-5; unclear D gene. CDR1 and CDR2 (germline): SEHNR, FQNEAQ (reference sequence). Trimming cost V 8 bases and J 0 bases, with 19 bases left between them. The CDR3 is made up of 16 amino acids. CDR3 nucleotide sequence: TGTGCCAGCGCTCCCCTATCGACACGCTACCAAGAGACCCAGTACTTC. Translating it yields CASAPLSTRYQETQYF.

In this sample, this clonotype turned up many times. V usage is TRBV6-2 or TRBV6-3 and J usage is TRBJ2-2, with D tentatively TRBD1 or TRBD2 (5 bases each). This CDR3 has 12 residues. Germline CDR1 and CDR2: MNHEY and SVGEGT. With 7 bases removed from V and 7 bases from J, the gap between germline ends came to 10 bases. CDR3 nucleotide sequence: TGTGCCAGCACGAGAGGGGACGGGGAGCTGTTTTTT. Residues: CASTRGDGELFF.

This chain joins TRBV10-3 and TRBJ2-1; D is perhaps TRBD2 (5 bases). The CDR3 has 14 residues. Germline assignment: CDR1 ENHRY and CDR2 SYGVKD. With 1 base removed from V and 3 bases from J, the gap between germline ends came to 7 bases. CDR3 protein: CAISEWTDYNEQFF. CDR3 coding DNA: TGTGCCATCAGTGAGTGGACTGACTACAATGAGCAGTTCTTC.

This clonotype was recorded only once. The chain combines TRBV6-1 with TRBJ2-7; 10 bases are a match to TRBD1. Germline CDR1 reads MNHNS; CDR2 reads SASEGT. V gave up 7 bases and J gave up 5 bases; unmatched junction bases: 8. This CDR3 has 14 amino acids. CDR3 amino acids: CASTSRDRGHEQYF. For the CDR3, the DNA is TGTGCCAGCACCTCCCGGGACAGGGGTCACGAGCAGTACTTC.